The 32 T cell receptor beta chains reported below all come from one sample, sequenced in a study of T cell responses to AZD1222 COVID-19 vaccine. Repertoires were generated with immunoSEQ multiplex PCR, while TCRdb's copy carries only in-frame clones and drops some. The sample contains about 180,000 clones, 85% to 95% of which appear only once. This specimen consisted of peripheral blood, obtained 28 days after the second dose of the MenACWY control vaccine. The receptors derive from an adult who received the MenACWY meningococcal vaccine as a control.

The gene calls are TRBV19 and TRBJ1-2; tentatively, D is TRBD1 (5 bases). V shed 4 bases and J shed 4 bases, with 16 bases lying between them. Germline CDR1 and CDR2: LNHDA and SQIVND (reference sequence). The CDR3 covers 15 residues. This CDR3 is CASSRGNRMGYGYTF. CDR3 DNA: TGTGCCAGTAGTAGAGGGAACAGGATGGGCTATGGCTACACCTTC. The full variable domain, completed using reference TRBV19 and TRBJ1-2, is DGGITQSPKYLFRKEGQNVTLSCEQNLNHDAMYWYRQDPGQGLRLIYYSQIVNDFQKGDIAEGYSVSREKKESFPLTVTSAQKNPTAFYLCASSRGNRMGYGYTFGSGTRLTVV.

The rearrangement uses TRBV5-6 and TRBJ1-4; the D gene is possibly TRBD1 (5 bases). Germline lookup yields CDR1 SGHDT and CDR2 YYEEEE. This CDR3 is built from 15 residues. V shed 3 bases and J shed 0 bases, with 9 bases lying between them. This CDR3 reads CASSWGTATNEKLFF. Here the CDR3 DNA reads TGTGCCAGCAGCTGGGGGACTGCAACTAATGAAAAACTGTTTTTT.

The chain links TRBV10-3 to TRBJ1-1; maybe TRBD1 (6 bases). Trimming took off 3 bases at V and 0 bases at J, with 11 bases between the two ends. Germline V gives CDR1 ENHRY, CDR2 SYGVKD. This CDR3 spans 15 amino acids. The CDR3 nucleotides are TGTGCCATCAGTGAACAAAGGGGGATGAACACTGAAGCTTTCTTT. Encoded protein: CAISEQRGMNTEAFF.

This rearrangement joins TRBV6-5 to TRBJ1-4; a weak D match, TRBD1 (6 bases). Germline values: CDR1 MNHEY, CDR2 SVGAGI. The CDR3 covers 14 residues. Trimming removed 6 bases from V and 8 bases from J, with 16 bases in between. As DNA, the CDR3 is TGTGCCAGCAGCCGCTCGGGGGCCCGCGAAAAACTGTTTTTT. It codes for CASSRSGAREKLFF.

The rearrangement links TRBV7-9 to TRBJ1-2; D is uncertain. V lost 5 bases, J lost 8 bases, and 12 bases lay in between. The CDR3 runs 12 residues. Germline loops: CDR1 SEHNR, CDR2 FQNEAQ (reference sequence). The DNA of the CDR3 is TGTGCCAGCAGCGTCGACGTAGGGGGCTACACCTTC. Residues: CASSVDVGGYTF.

This chain uses TRBV9 with TRBJ1-5; D gene unclear. The V gene lost 0 bases and the J gene lost 9 bases, with 10 bases spanning the gap. This CDR3 contains 13 residues. Germline values: CDR1 SGDLS, CDR2 YYNGEE. The CDR3 DNA is TGTGCCAGCAGCGTAGGACCCACCGGGCCCCAGCATTTT. Encoded protein: CASSVGPTGPQHF.

V is TRBV5-4 and J is TRBJ2-1, with D maybe TRBD2 (5 bases). Trimming took off 0 bases at V and 2 bases at J, with 12 bases between the two ends. The CDR3 is made up of 16 amino acids. CDR1 and CDR2 from the germline V gene are SGHNT and YYREEE (reference sequence). The CDR3 is CASSLGGLGAYNEQFF. The CDR3 DNA sequence: TGTGCCAGCAGCTTGGGAGGCCTGGGAGCCTACAATGAGCAGTTCTTC.

The rearrangement uses TRBV7-2 and TRBJ2-7; D may be TRBD2 (5 bases). The CDR3 totals 13 residues. Trimming removed 6 bases at V and 0 bases at J, with 9 bases between. CDR1 is SGHTA, CDR2 FQGNSA, per germline. CDR3 in amino acids: CASRPGSSYEQYF. The CDR3 nucleotides are TGTGCCAGCAGACCGGGAAGCTCCTACGAGCAGTACTTC.

The chain uses TRBV19 and TRBJ1-4; D is unresolved. Deletions cut 3 bases from V and 7 bases from J, with 18 bases between. The V gene's germline CDR1 is LNHDA and CDR2 SQIVND (reference sequence). The CDR3 consists of 16 residues. The CDR3 loop is CASSMGRFAEGEKLFF. In nucleotides, the CDR3 is TGTGCCAGTAGTATGGGGAGATTCGCGGAGGGTGAAAAACTGTTTTTT.

This sequence joins TRBV4-1 and TRBJ1-1; perhaps TRBD1 as D (5 bases). With 4 bases removed from V and 5 bases from J, the gap between germline ends came to 14 bases. Germline V gene data show CDR1 as MGHRA and CDR2 as YSYEKL. This CDR3 has 14 residues. The CDR3 nucleotides are TGCGCCAGCAGCCCTAAGACGGGGGAAACTGAAGCTTTCTTT. It is translated as CASSPKTGETEAFF.

The CDR3 region has the DNA TGTGCCAGCAGCTTGGGACAGGGATCCTACGAGCAGTACTTC. Protein: CASSLGQGSYEQYF. This chain links TRBV5-6 with TRBJ2-7; 7 bases fit TRBD1. Germline-derived CDR1 and CDR2 are SGHDT and YYEEEE. This CDR3 contains 14 residues. After removal of 0 bases from V and 1 base from J, the junction contained 1 base not matched to a gene.

The chain is built from TRBV7-2 and TRBJ2-1, with D possibly TRBD2 on 5 matching bases. Trimming left V 1 base short and J 2 bases short, with 6 bases between. Per germline, CDR1 SGHTA and CDR2 FQGNSA. This CDR3 spans 14 amino acids. The CDR3 coding sequence is TGTGCCAGCAGCTTAGACGGGGCCTACAATGAGCAGTTCTTC. Amino acids: CASSLDGAYNEQFF.

The chain has TRBV28 and TRBJ2-5; D possibly uses TRBD1 or TRBD2 (6 bases each). CDR3 length: 14 residues. V lost 6 bases and J lost 11, with 22 bases in between. Germline V gives CDR1 MDHEN, CDR2 SYDVKM. CDR3 in amino acids: CASRDYTGMGGQYF. CDR3 nucleotides: TGTGCCAGCAGAGATTATACAGGGATGGGGGGTCAGTACTTC.

This clone showed up just once. This chain connects TRBV6-5 to TRBJ1-2; a weak D match, TRBD1 (6 bases). Trimming took 8 bases from V and 8 from J, leaving 15 bases between them. The CDR3 loop spans 12 amino acids. Germline V gives CDR1 MNHEY, CDR2 SVGAGI. CDR3 bases: TGTGCCAGCGGGGGGCCGACGTGGGGCTACACCTTC. Protein: CASGGPTWGYTF.

Points on this clone: The same CDR3 arises from other DNA sequences in this sample as well. This chain uses TRBV5-1 with TRBJ2-7; D ambiguous. CDR1 and CDR2 (germline): SGHRS, YFSETQ. The V end lost 0 bases, the J end lost 3 bases, and 7 bases lay between the germline ends. The CDR3 sequence is 13 residues long. Here the CDR3 reads CASSLAGSYEQYF. CDR3 DNA sequence: TGCGCCAGCAGCTTGGCTGGCAGCTACGAGCAGTACTTC.

This clone was detected once. V gene TRBV19 combines with J gene TRBJ2-1, with TRBD1 matching over 7 bases. Trimming took 0 bases from V and 3 from J; bases not matched to a gene: 8. The CDR3 sequence is 17 residues long. Germline V gene data show CDR1 as LNHDA and CDR2 as SQIVND (reference sequence). The CDR3 nucleotides are TGTGCCAGTAGTATAGATGGTGCAGGGGGTATCTACAATGAGCAGTTCTTC. It translates to CASSIDGAGGIYNEQFF.

Worth noting for this clone: This sample also contains other DNA sequences that code for the same CDR3. The chain uses TRBV30 and TRBJ2-7, with D possibly TRBD1 on 6 matching bases. The CDR3 spans 12 residues. Between the trimmed V and J ends, which lost 5 bases and 2 bases, there was a span of 10 bases. Germline CDR1 is GTSNPN and CDR2 is SVGIG (reference sequence). The CDR3 sequence is CAWSRGPYEQYF. DNA for the CDR3: TGTGCCTGGTCCAGGGGTCCCTACGAGCAGTACTTC.

V gene TRBV4-2 combines with J gene TRBJ1-2, with D tentatively TRBD1 (5 bases). V was trimmed by 4 bases and J by 3 bases, leaving 15 bases between them. This CDR3 contains 15 residues. CDR1 is LGHNA, CDR2 YNFKEQ, per germline. The CDR3 loop reads CASSPSPGRDYGYTF. The CDR3 coding sequence is TGTGCCAGCAGCCCCTCCCCGGGGCGCGACTATGGCTACACCTTC.

The chain has TRBV4-1 and TRBJ1-1; 7 nucleotides match TRBD1. Germline CDR1 MGHRA, CDR2 YSYEKL. This CDR3 spans 15 amino acids. V was clipped by 7 bases and J by 3 bases; unmatched bases: 11. Written as DNA, the CDR3 is TGCGCCAGCAATCGAGTCGAGGGGGCGGACACTGAAGCTTTCTTT. Amino acids: CASNRVEGADTEAFF.

This clone has a single count. This chain connects TRBV6-5 to TRBJ1-5; no clear D gene. The CDR3 spans 13 residues. V lost 3 bases and J 9 bases, leaving 12 bases between the germline ends. The germline CDR1 and CDR2 sequences are MNHEY and SVGAGI. The CDR3 bases are TGTGCCAGCAGTTATTCTTGGTTGTGGCCCCAGCATTTT. Protein sequence: CASSYSWLWPQHF.

This clone showed up just once. The rearrangement uses TRBV28 and TRBJ1-2; a weak D match, TRBD1 (5 bases). The germline gives CDR1 MDHEN, CDR2 SYDVKM. The CDR3 runs 13 residues. The V end was cut by 6 bases, the J end by 6 bases, with 14 bases between. CDR3 DNA sequence: TGTGCCAGCAGGGACCCCGGGACTCATGGCTACACCTTC. Its protein is CASRDPGTHGYTF.

The chain couples TRBV30 to TRBJ1-2; D remains ambiguous. The V end lost 4 bases, the J end lost 2 bases, and 5 bases lay between the germline ends. This CDR3 has 11 amino acids. Germline V lookup: CDR1 GTSNPN, CDR2 SVGIG (reference sequence). This CDR3 reads CAWNRNYGYTF. The CDR3 bases are TGTGCCTGGAACAGAAACTATGGCTACACCTTC.

This chain joins TRBV6-4 and TRBJ2-1, with D perhaps TRBD1 or TRBD2 (5 bases each). The CDR3 totals 14 residues. Looked up from germline, CDR1 is MRHNA and CDR2 is SNTAGT. V lost 6 bases and J 4 bases, leaving 13 bases between the germline ends. For the CDR3, the DNA is TGTGCCAGCAGCCGGGACGGGGAATACAATGAGCAGTTCTTC. Encoded protein: CASSRDGEYNEQFF.

Note on this clone: Other DNA sequences within the sample encode an identical CDR3. The V and J genes are TRBV6-2 or TRBV6-3 and TRBJ1-5; D might be TRBD1 (6 bases). Germline V lookup: CDR1 MNHEY, CDR2 SVGEGT. Trimming removed 5 bases at V and 7 bases at J, with 6 bases between. This CDR3 has 11 residues. The CDR3 DNA is TGTGCCAGCAGTCAGGGGCAGCCCCAGCATTTT. Translation gives CASSQGQPQHF.

This chain connects TRBV6-2 or TRBV6-3 to TRBJ2-7, with D uncertain. The CDR3 contains 15 residues. In germline, CDR1 is MNHEY, CDR2 SVGEGT. V was trimmed by 4 bases and J by 0 bases, leaving 13 bases between them. Here the CDR3 reads CASSLLGMTSYEQYF. The CDR3 DNA reads as TGTGCCAGCAGTTTACTCGGCATGACCTCCTACGAGCAGTACTTC.

This clone appeared a few times. The chain carries TRBV7-9 and TRBJ2-7, with no clear D. Germline CDR1 SEHNR, CDR2 FQNEAQ (reference sequence). Trimming left V 5 bases short and J 5 bases short, with 13 bases between. The CDR3 runs 13 residues. CDR3 sequence (DNA): TGTGCCAGCAGCACCGGAACCTTTAACGAGCAGTACTTC. The encoded protein is CASSTGTFNEQYF.

V usage is TRBV24-1 and J usage is TRBJ2-1; D uncertain. The CDR3 totals 15 residues. Between the trimmed V and J ends, which lost 5 bases and 7 bases, there was a span of 17 bases. Germline CDR1 reads KGHDR; CDR2 reads SFDVKD. CDR3 region: CATSGSGRPSNEQFF. CDR3 coding DNA: TGTGCCACCAGTGGTTCAGGACGTCCCTCGAATGAGCAGTTCTTC.

V and J are TRBV6-5 and TRBJ1-3; D ambiguous. This CDR3 contains 16 residues. Trimming removed 0 bases at V and 4 bases at J, with 13 bases between. CDR1 MNHEY and CDR2 SVGAGI come from the germline V gene. The chain's CDR3 is CASSYSGSRAGNTIYF. The CDR3 nucleotides read TGTGCCAGCAGTTACTCTGGGAGCCGGGCCGGAAACACCATATATTTT.

The chain couples TRBV3-1 (or the pseudogene TRBV3-2) to TRBJ2-7, with a tentative D call TRBD1 (6 bases). Germline V gene data show CDR1 as LGHDT and CDR2 as YNNKEL (reference sequence). This CDR3 is 15 amino acids long. Trimming cost V 1 base and J 2 bases, with 12 bases left between them. CDR3 nucleotide sequence: TGTGCCAGCAGCCAAGTAACAGGGATAACCTACGAGCAGTACTTC. This codes for CASSQVTGITYEQYF.

The chain recombines TRBV6-1 with TRBJ1-1; D gene uncertain. The CDR3 loop spans 15 amino acids. Germline assignment: CDR1 MNHNS and CDR2 SASEGT. The V end was cut by 1 base, the J end by 0 bases, with 9 bases between. The CDR3: CASSEVTTLNTEAFF. The DNA of the CDR3 is TGTGCCAGCAGTGAAGTTACGACCCTGAACACTGAAGCTTTCTTT.

This sequence joins TRBV7-2 and TRBJ1-2; no firm D call. The CDR3 consists of 15 residues. Germline CDR1 reads SGHTA; CDR2 reads FQGNSA. The V and J ends lost 5 bases and 1 base respectively, with 14 bases between them. CDR3 sequence reads: CASSPEGAVNYGYTF. The CDR3 DNA is TGTGCCAGCAGCCCAGAGGGCGCTGTTAACTATGGCTACACCTTC.

The CDR3 loop reads CAISEPIETQYF. The CDR3 DNA follows: TGTGCCATCAGTGAGCCCATAGAGACCCAGTACTTC. The chain is built from TRBV10-3 and TRBJ2-5, with D hard to call. From germline, CDR1 is ENHRY and CDR2 SYGVKD. The CDR3 is 12 amino acids. Trimming pared 2 bases from V and 4 bases from J, leaving 5 bases between.